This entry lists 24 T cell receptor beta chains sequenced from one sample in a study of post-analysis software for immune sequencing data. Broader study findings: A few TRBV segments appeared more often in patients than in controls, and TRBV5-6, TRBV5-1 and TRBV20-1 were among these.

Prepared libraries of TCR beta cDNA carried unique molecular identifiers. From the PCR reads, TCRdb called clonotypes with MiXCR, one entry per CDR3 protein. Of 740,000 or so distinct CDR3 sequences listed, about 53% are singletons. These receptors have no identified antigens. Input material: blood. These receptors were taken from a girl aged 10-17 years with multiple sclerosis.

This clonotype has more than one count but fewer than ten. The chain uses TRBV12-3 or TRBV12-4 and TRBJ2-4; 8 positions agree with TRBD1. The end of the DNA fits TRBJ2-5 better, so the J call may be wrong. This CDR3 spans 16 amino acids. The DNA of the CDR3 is TGTGCCAGCAGTCAGTCCGACTCCGACAGGGGAGAGACCCAGTACTTC. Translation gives CASSQSDSDRGETQYF.

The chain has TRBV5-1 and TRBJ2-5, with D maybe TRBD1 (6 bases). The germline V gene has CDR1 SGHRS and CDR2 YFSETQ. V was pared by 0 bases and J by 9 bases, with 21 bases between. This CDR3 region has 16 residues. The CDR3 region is CASSLAAQGILAAQYF. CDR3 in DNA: TGCGCCAGCAGCTTGGCAGCGCAGGGGATCTTGGCGGCCCAGTACTTC.

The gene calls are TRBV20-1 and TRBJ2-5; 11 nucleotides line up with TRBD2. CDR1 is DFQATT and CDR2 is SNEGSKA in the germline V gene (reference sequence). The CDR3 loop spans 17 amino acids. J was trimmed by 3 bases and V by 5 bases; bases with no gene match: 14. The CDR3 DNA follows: TGCAGTGCTGGGTTCCGACTAGCGGGAATGAAGAAAGAGACCCAGTACTTC. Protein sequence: CSAGFRLAGMKKETQYF.

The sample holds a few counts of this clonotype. The CDR3 sequence: CSAYTASYDEQYF. CDR3 DNA: TGCAGTGCTTATACAGCCTCCTACGACGAGCAGTACTTC. V gene TRBV20-1 combines with J gene TRBJ2-7; D call uncertain. Germline CDR1 DFQATT, CDR2 SNEGSKA (reference sequence). The CDR3 spans 13 residues. V was trimmed by 5 bases and J by 5 bases, leaving 16 bases between them.

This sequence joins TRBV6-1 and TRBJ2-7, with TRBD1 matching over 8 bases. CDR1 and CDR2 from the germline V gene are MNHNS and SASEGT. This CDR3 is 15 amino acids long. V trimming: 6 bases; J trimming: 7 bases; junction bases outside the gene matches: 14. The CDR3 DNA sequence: TGTGCCAGCAGGGACAACTACGGACAGGGCGGAGAGCAGTACTTC. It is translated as CASRDNYGQGGEQYF.

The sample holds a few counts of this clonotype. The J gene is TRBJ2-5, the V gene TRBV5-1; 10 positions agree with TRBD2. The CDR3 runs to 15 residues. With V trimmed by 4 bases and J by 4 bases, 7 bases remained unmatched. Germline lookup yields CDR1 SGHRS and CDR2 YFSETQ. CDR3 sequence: CASSTSGAVGETQYF. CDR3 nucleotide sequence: TGCGCCAGCAGCACTAGCGGGGCGGTGGGAGAGACCCAGTACTTC.

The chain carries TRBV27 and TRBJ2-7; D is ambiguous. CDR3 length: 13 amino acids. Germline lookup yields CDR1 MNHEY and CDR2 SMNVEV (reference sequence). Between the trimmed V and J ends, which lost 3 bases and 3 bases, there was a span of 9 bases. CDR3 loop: CASSFSMVYEQYF. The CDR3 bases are TGTGCCAGCAGTTTTTCTATGGTCTACGAGCAGTACTTC.

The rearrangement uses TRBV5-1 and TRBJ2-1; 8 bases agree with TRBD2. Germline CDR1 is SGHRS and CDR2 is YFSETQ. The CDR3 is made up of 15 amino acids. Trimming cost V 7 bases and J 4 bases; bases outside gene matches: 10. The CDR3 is CASQEAGVLYNEQFF. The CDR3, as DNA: TGCGCCAGCCAAGAAGCGGGGGTCCTTTACAATGAGCAGTTCTTC.

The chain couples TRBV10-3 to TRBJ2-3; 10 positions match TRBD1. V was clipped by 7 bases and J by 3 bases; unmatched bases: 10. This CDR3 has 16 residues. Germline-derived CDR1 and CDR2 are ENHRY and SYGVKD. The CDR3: CAITLNGQGGTDTQYF. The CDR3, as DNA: TGTGCCATCACCCTTAATGGACAGGGGGGAACAGATACGCAGTATTTT.

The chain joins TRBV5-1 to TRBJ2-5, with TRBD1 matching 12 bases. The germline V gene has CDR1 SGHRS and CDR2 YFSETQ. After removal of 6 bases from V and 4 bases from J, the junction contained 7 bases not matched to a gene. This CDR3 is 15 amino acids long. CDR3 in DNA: TGCGCCAGCACGGGACAGGGGGCGCAGGCAGAGACCCAGTACTTC. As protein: CASTGQGAQAETQYF. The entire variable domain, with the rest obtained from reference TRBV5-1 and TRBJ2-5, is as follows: KAGVTQTPRYLIKTRGQQVTLSCSPISGHRSVSWYQQTPGQGLQFLFEYFSETQRNKGNFPGRFSGRQFSNSRSEMNVSTLELGDSALYLCASTGQGAQAETQYFGPGTRLLVL.

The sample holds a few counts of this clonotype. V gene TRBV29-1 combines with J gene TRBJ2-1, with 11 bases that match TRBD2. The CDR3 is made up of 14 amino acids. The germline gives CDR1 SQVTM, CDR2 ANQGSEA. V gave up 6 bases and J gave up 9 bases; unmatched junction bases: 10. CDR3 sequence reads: CSVATSGSVSEQFF. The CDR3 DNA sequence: TGCAGCGTGGCCACTAGCGGGAGCGTCAGTGAGCAGTTCTTC.

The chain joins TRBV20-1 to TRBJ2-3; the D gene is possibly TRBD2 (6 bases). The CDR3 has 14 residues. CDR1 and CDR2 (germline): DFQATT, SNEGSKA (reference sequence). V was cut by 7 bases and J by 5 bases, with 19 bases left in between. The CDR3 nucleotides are TGCAGTGTTGGGGAGGTTTCTAGTATAGATACGCAGTATTTT. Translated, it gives CSVGEVSSIDTQYF.

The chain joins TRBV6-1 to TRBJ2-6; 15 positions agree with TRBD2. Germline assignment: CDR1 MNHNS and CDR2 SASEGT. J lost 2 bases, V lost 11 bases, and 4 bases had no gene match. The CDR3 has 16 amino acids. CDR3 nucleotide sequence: TGTGCCGCGGGACTAGCGGGGGGCACTGGGGCCAACGTCCTGACTTTC. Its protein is CAAGLAGGTGANVLTF.

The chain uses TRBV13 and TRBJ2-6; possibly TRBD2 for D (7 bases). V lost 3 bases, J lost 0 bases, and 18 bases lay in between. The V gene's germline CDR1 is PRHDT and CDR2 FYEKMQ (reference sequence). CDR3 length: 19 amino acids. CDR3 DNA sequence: TGTGCCAGCAGCTTCGATAGTCGGGGGGCTGCCTCTGGGGCCAACGTCCTGACTTTC. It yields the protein CASSFDSRGAASGANVLTF.

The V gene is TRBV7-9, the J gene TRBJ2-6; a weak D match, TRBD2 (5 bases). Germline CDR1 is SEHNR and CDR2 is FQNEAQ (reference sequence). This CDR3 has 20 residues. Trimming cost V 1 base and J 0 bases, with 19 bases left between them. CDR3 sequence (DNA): TGTGCCAGCAGCTTAGGCCTCGGACTTCCCGCCCTCTCTGGGGCCAACGTCCTGACTTTC. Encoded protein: CASSLGLGLPALSGANVLTF.

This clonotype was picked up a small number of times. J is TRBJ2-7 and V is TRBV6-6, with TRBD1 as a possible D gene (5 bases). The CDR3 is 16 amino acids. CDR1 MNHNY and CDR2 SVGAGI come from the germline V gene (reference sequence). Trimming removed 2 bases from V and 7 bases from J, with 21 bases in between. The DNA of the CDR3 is TGTGCCAGCAGTTACAGGAGCCAGGGTATCGTCGGAGAGCAGTACTTC. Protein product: CASSYRSQGIVGEQYF.

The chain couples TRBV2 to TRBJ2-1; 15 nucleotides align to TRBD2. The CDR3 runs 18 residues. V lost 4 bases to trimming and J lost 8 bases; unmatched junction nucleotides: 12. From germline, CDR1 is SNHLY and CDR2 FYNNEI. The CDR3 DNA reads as TGTGCCAGCAGTGGGGCCCCGGGACTAGCGGGAGGCTTCGATGAGCAGTTCTTC. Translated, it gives CASSGAPGLAGGFDEQFF.

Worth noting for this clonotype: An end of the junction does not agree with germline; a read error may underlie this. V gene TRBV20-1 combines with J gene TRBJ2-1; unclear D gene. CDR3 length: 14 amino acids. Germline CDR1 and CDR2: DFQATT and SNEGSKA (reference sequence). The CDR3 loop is CSARIAASDNEQFF. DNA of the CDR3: TGCAGTGCTAGAATCGCGGCCTCCGACAATGAGCAGTTCTTC.

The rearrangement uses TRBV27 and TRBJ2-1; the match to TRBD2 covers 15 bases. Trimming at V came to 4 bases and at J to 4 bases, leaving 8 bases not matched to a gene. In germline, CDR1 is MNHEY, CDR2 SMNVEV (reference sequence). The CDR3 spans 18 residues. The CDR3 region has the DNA TGTGCCAGCAGTTCCGATCCGGGACTAGCGGGGGGTTACAATGAGCAGTTCTTC. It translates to CASSSDPGLAGGYNEQFF.

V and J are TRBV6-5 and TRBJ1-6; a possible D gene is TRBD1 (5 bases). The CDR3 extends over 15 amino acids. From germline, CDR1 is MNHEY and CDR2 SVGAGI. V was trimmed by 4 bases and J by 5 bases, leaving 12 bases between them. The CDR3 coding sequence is TGTGCCAGCAGTTCGGACACCGACAATAATTCACCCCTCCACTTT. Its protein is CASSSDTDNNSPLHF.

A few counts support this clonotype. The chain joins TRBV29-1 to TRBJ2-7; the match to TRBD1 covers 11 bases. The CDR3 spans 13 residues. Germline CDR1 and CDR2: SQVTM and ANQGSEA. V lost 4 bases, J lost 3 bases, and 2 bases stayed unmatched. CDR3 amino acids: CSVGTGGFYEQYF. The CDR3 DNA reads TGCAGCGTTGGGACAGGGGGCTTCTACGAGCAGTACTTC.

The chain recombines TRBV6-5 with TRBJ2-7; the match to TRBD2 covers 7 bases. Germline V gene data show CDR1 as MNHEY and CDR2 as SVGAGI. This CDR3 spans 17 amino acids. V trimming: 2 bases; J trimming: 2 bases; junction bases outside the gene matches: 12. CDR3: CASSYQRGTTVTYEQYF. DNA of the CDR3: TGTGCCAGCAGTTACCAGAGAGGGACTACCGTTACCTACGAGCAGTACTTC.

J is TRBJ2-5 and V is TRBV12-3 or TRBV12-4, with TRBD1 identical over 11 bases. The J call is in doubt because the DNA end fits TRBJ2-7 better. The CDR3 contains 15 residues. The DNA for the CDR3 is TGTGCCAGCACCGGACAGGGGGCCCCAATCTACGAGCAGTACTTC. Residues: CASTGQGAPIYEQYF.

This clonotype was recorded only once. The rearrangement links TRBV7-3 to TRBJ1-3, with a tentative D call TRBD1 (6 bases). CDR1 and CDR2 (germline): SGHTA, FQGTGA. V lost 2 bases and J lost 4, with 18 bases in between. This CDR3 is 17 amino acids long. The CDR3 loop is CASSLGSGGPSGNTIYF. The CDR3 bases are TGTGCCAGCAGCTTAGGCTCCGGGGGGCCATCCGGAAACACCATATATTTT. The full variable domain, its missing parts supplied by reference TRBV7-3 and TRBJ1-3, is GAGVSQTPSNKVTEKGKYVELRCDPISGHTALYWYRQSLGQGPEFLIYFQGTGAADDSGLPNDRFFAVRPEGSVSTLKIQRTERGDSAVYLCASSLGSGGPSGNTIYFGEGSWLTVV.